This TCR beta chain emerged from a study of T cell responses to AZD1222 COVID-19 vaccine listed by TCRdb under 2021. At the level of the whole study: TCR sequencing covered approximately 230 trial participants: 200 to 210 given two doses of AZD1222 and 26 given two doses of MenACWY control vaccine. Trial participants were enrolled by age into subgroups of 18-55, 56-69 and 70-plus years, and about 150, 27 and 61 TCR-sequenced participants, respectively, were included in these subgroups.

Broader findings and caveats from the paper: After two AZD1222 doses, spike-specific TCR breadth and depth were significantly higher than at day 0 and than in MenACWY recipients. The 56-69-year group was small, and its depth increase did not reach significance, likely because of low power. Vaccine-associated CD4 TCRs spanned the whole spike protein, with dominant responses in regions 160-218 and 743-854. Nearly half of unique spike-specific TCRs reportedly recognized epitopes outside regions mutated in the B.1.351 and B.1.1.7 variants. Only a handful of AZD1222 recipients were SARS-CoV-2 seropositive at baseline, limiting conclusions about previously exposed vaccinees. Most participants were white British and females outnumbered males, and the authors suggested that clonal diversity may have been underestimated. No day 14 peak-response samples were available, so repertoires were characterized only after the peak T cell response.

From a lookup of the germline V gene (reference sequence), CDR1 and CDR2 are LNHNV and YYDKDF. CDR3 length: 13 amino acids, cysteine to phenylalanine. Of all the DNA, just the CDR3 is kept, 39 bases in frame from base 1. V is shortened by 6 bases, J by 3 bases, and the region joining them spans 6 bases. To note about this clone: The specificity of this receptor is unknown. The sample holds no much larger clone one base away, and base qualities are not on file.

The CDR3 regions of human TCRbeta chains were analyzed by immunosequencing. From the authors' description of their analysis: Repertoire TCRs were matched against a reference library of SARS-CoV-2-specific TCRs generated with the MIRA antigen-specificity platform. Breadth meant the fraction of unique TCRs that were SARS-CoV-2-associated, whereas depth meant the fraction of total T cells that were SARS-CoV-2-associated. Using the MIRA data, every spike-specific TCR was mapped to the spike region that the TCR reacted to and assigned to either a CD4 or a CD8 class. Log10-transformed breadth and depth values were compared by one-way ANOVA with Sidak's multiple comparisons tests. The table was pulled from immuneACCESS by TCRdb, which kept in-frame rearrangements only. Such tables lose some clones; where checked, under half of the loss comes from unresolved V genes, and the rest has no known cause. V and J calls and clone size are given by that table; D and trimming were obtained from the DNA. This sample lists 15,000 to 19,000 clones; approximately 90% were detected once. Just under 3% of the sample is taken by the ten largest.

Reading the label with the study, this specimen's time point is: about 28 days (+/-7) after the second vaccine dose. AZD1222 recipients whose second dose came at about 4 weeks and those whose second dose came at about 12 weeks were combined into one group, since spike-specific TCR depth and breadth did not differ between the two schedules. Vaccinee samples came from UK trials COV001 and COV002, including a single-blind randomized controlled phase 2/3 trial of AZD1222 (ChAdOx1 nCoV-19) in healthy adults. For TCRbeta chain sequencing, PBMC samples were collected from trial participants at day 0 and at day 28 after the second dose.

This specimen was peripheral blood, taken 28 days after the second AZD1222 dose. This TCR was recovered from an adult who received the AZD1222 COVID-19 vaccine. Recombination connected TRBV15 to TRBJ2-6, with the D segment identity uncertain. In nucleotides, the sequence is TGTGCCACCAGACTTAATGGGGCCAACGTCCTGACTTTC. Translation gives CATRLNGANVLTF.